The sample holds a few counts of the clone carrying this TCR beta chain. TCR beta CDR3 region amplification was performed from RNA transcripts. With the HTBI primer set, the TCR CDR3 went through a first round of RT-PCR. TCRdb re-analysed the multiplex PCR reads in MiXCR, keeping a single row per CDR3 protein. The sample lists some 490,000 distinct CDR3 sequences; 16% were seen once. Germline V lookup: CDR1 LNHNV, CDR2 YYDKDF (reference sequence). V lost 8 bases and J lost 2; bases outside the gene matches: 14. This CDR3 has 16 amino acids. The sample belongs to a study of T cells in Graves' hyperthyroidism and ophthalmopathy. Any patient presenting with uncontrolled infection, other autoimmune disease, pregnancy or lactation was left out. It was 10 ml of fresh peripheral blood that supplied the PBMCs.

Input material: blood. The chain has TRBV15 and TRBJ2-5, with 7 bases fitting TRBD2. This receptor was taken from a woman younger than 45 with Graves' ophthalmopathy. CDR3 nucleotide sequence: TGTGCCACCCATCCCTCCGAGCGGGAAAAACAAGAGACCCAGTACTTC. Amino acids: CATHPSEREKQETQYF.